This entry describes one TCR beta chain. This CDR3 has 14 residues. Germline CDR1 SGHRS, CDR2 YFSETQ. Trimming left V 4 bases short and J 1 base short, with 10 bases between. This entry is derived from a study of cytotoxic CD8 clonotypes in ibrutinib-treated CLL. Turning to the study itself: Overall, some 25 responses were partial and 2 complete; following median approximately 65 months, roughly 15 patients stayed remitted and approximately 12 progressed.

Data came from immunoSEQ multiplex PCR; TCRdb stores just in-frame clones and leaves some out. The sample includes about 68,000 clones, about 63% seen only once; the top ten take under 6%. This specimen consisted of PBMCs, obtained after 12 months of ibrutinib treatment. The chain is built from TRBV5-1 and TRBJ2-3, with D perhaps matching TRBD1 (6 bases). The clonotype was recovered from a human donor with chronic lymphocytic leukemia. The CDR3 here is CASSRDTRTDTQYF. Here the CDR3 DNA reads TGCGCCAGCAGCCGGGACACACGCACAGATACGCAGTATTTT. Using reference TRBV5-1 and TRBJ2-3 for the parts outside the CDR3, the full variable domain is KAGVTQTPRYLIKTRGQQVTLSCSPISGHRSVSWYQQTPGQGLQFLFEYFSETQRNKGNFPGRFSGRQFSNSRSEMNVSTLELGDSALYLCASSRDTRTDTQYFGPGTRLTVL.